The present T cell receptor (beta chain) was sequenced within a study of PD-1 blockade in mismatch repair-deficient tumors. The germline V gene encodes CDR1 GTSNPN and CDR2 SVGIG (reference sequence). V lost 2 bases, J lost 4 bases, and 23 bases lay in between. This CDR3 has 17 amino acids. This clone was counted only a few times. Its antigen remains unknown. Notes on the study in general: Tumor-resident clones, often undetectable pretreatment in blood, expanded then contracted after pembrolizumab.

Time point indicated: identical roughly 10-day culture without peptide (control). Only in-frame clones appear in the TCRdb table, and some are missing; sequencing was by immunoSEQ multiplex PCR. The sample lists about 14,000 clones; over 75% were seen once. V is TRBV30 and J is TRBJ1-2; D possibly corresponds to TRBD1 (5 bases). This clonotype was obtained from an adult with mismatch repair-deficient cancer. The sample consisted of cells cultured in vitro, taken from a patient treated with pembrolizumab. Written as DNA, the CDR3 is TGTGCCTGGAGTCCCTCTAAAGACGAATGGGGCCTCTATGGCTACACCTTC. Encoded protein: CAWSPSKDEWGLYGYTF. Full variable domain (rest looked up from reference TRBV30 and TRBJ1-2): SQTIHQWPATLVQPVGSPLSLECTVEGTSNPNLYWYRQAAGRGLQLLFYSVGIGQISSEVPQNLSASRPQDRQFILSSKKLLLSDSGFYLCAWSPSKDEWGLYGYTFGSGTRLTVV.